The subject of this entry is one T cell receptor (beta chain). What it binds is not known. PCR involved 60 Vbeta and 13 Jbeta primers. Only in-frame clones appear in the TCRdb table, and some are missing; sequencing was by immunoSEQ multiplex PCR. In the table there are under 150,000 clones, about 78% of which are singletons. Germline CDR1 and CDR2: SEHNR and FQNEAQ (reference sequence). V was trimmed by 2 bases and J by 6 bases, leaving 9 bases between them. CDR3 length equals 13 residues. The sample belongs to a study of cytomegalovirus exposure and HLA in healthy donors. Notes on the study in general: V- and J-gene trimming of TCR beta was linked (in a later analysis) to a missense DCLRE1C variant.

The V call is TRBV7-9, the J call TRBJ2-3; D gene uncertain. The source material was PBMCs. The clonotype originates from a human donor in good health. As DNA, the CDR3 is TGTGCCAGCAGCTTATCGCAGTTTGATACGCAGTATTTT. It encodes CASSLSQFDTQYF.